This TCR beta chain was recorded in a study of blood T cells in healthy people across ages. A sample-barcoded 5' primer and a J-beta primer mix were used in a second PCR of roughly 7 to 11 cycles. Each cDNA was tagged by a template-switch adaptor containing 12 random nucleotides. TCRdb passed the 5' RACE reads through MiXCR, listing each CDR3 protein once. The table includes 1.4 million to 1.5 million distinct CDR3 sequences, 42% detected once. Findings and limits, study-wide: Estimated diversity, derived from one million T cells, was regarded as an underestimate. Relative to aged donors, long-lived donors carried more naive CD4+ cells and displayed higher diversity.

About this clonotype itself: What it binds is not known.

The TCR sequence derives from a woman in her late teens or twenties in good health. The sequenced sample consisted of blood.

This CDR3 is CASNGGAGNQPQHF. CDR3 coding DNA: TGTGCCAGTAATGGGGGCGCGGGCAATCAGCCCCAGCATTTT. This sequence joins TRBV19 and TRBJ1-5; TRBD1 might be the D (6 bases). V shed 7 bases and J shed 2 bases, with 12 bases lying between them. CDR1 and CDR2 (germline): LNHDA, SQIVND (reference sequence). This CDR3 spans 14 amino acids.